Sequencing of this T cell receptor beta chain was carried out in a study of shared T cell receptors in the human thymus. Using immunoSEQ multiplex PCR, the repertoire was profiled, and TCRdb retains in-frame clones only, with some absent. The sample carries more than 550,000 clones, more than 70% recorded once. Germline loops: CDR1 MDHEN, CDR2 SYDVKM. The V gene end was trimmed by 5 bases and the J gene end by 3 bases; junction bases not matched to a gene: 5. The CDR3 length is 14 residues. These same data were also listed under a study on human thymus T cells. This second study says: Apparent bias marked the V and J gene usage of thymic and blood repertoires. What related research reported was that thymic repertoires overlapped highly among unrelated individuals.

The chain combines TRBV28 with TRBJ2-7, with 9 bases aligning to TRBD1. This sequence originates from a boy in the first two years of life with a congenital heart defect. The specimen was thymocytes. CDR3 bases: TGTGCCAGCAGTCCCGGGACAGGGCGCTACGAGCAGTACTTC. This sequence encodes CASSPGTGRYEQYF.